These 3 T cell receptor beta chains were sequenced from one sample in a study of OX40 agonist ivuxolimab in advanced cancers. Measured with immunoSEQ multiplex PCR; TCRdb has only the in-frame clones, and not every one. Seen here are about 26,000 clones, roughly three quarters observed once, and the top ten hold approximately 15%. This material consisted of CD4+ or CD8+ T cells sorted from blood, taken in a trial of the OX40 agonist ivuxolimab. All receptors derive from an adult with an advanced solid tumor such as melanoma, head and neck, liver or kidney cancer.

The sample holds one count of this clone. This chain links TRBV7-2 with TRBJ1-5; 8 positions match TRBD1. Germline CDR1 is SGHTA and CDR2 is FQGNSA. The junction had 9 bases not matched to a gene; V was cut back by 5 bases and J by 0 bases. The CDR3 sequence is 17 residues long. The CDR3 loop is CASSRGGQVYSNQPQHF. The CDR3 DNA reads TGTGCCAGCAGCAGGGGGGGACAGGTCTATAGCAATCAGCCCCAGCATTTT.

The chain links TRBV7-2 to TRBJ1-5, with 10 bases aligning to TRBD1. V dropped 1 base and J dropped 5; count of bases not matched to a gene: 2. The CDR3 totals 15 residues. Looked up from germline, CDR1 is SGHTA and CDR2 is FQGNSA. In DNA form, the CDR3 reads TGTGCCAGCAGCTTAGGGGGACAGGGGTATCAGCCCCAGCATTTT. It yields the protein CASSLGGQGYQPQHF.

The chain carries TRBV6-1 and TRBJ2-4; TRBD1 matches 9 bases. The trim removed 2 bases at V and 4 bases at J, leaving 6 bases unmatched. CDR3 length: 16 amino acids. Germline V gene sequence: CDR1 MNHNS, CDR2 SASEGT. In DNA form, the CDR3 reads TGTGCCAGCAGTGAAACGACTGGACAGGGGAAAAACATTCAGTACTTC. Translating it yields CASSETTGQGKNIQYF.